This T cell receptor (beta chain) was profiled in a study of OX40 agonist ivuxolimab in advanced cancers. Whole-study findings and limits: Undetermined was the antigen specificity of the expanded peripheral T cells.

TCRdb keeps only in-frame clones here, not all; method: immunoSEQ multiplex PCR. This sample has about 20,000 clones, with 65% to 90% found just once. V lost 0 bases and J 4 bases, leaving 10 bases between the germline ends. CDR3 size: 14 residues. Germline CDR1 and CDR2: SGHDT and YYEEEE. The sampling schedule covered blood at baseline, cycle 4 day 1, and cycle 7 day 1. Concerning this clone itself: Its antigen remains unknown.

The chain joins TRBV5-6 to TRBJ1-2; D not resolved. The receptor's source is an adult with an advanced solid tumor such as melanoma, head and neck, liver or kidney cancer. The starting material was CD4+ or CD8+ T cells sorted from blood, obtained in a trial of the OX40 agonist ivuxolimab. CDR3 residues: CASSLGGNPYGYTF. The CDR3 DNA reads as TGTGCCAGCAGCTTGGGGGGTAACCCCTATGGCTACACCTTC.